The 19 T cell receptor beta chains given below trace back to one sample, sequenced in a study of CD8+ T cells in alopecia areata. As the sequencing template, cDNA was produced by extracting RNA and reverse transcribing it. Libraries were prepared by immunoSEQ multiplex PCR; TCRdb keeps only in-frame clonotypes and omits some of them. The repertoire has over 150,000 clones, just over 55% of them found once; the top ten carry around 5%. Sequenced input: CD8+ T cells sorted from blood. The source is a human donor in good health.

The chain joins TRBV19 to TRBJ2-7; 8 bases line up with TRBD2. V was clipped by 3 bases and J by 5 bases; unmatched bases: 9. The CDR3 length is 15 residues. The germline V gene has CDR1 LNHDA and CDR2 SQIVND (reference sequence). The CDR3 loop reads CASSISGRAEHEQYF. In DNA form, the CDR3 reads TGTGCCAGTAGTATCTCCGGGAGGGCGGAACACGAGCAGTACTTC.

This clone turned up a few times. The V gene is TRBV27, the J gene TRBJ1-1, with TRBD1 as a possible D gene (5 bases). V dropped 6 bases and J dropped 6 bases, with 14 bases sitting between them. The CDR3 runs 13 residues. CDR1 is MNHEY and CDR2 is SMNVEV in the germline V gene (reference sequence). The DNA of the CDR3 is TGTGCCAGCAGAGACCGACAGTACCCTGAAGCTTTCTTT. Translated, it gives CASRDRQYPEAFF.

The chain joins TRBV19 to TRBJ2-3, with 15 positions matching TRBD2. V lost 9 bases, J lost 4 bases, and 2 bases stayed unmatched. Per the germline V gene, CDR1 is LNHDA and CDR2 is SQIVND (reference sequence). The CDR3 covers 14 residues. In DNA, the CDR3 is TGTGCCAGCGGACTAGCGGGGGGGGCAGATACGCAGTATTTT. It translates to CASGLAGGADTQYF.

The chain is built from TRBV5-1 and TRBJ2-3; 10 bases agree with TRBD2. Trimming cost V 4 bases and J 2 bases; bases outside gene matches: 10. The CDR3 contains 17 residues. Germline-derived CDR1 and CDR2 are SGHRS and YFSETQ. The CDR3 DNA sequence: TGCGCCAGCAGCCCTCTGACTAGCGGGCGATACACAGATACGCAGTATTTT. It encodes CASSPLTSGRYTDTQYF.

V and J are TRBV29-1 and TRBJ1-2; 10 nucleotides align to TRBD1. J gave up 6 bases and V 6 bases, and 4 bases lay outside the gene matches. Germline V CDR1 and CDR2: SQVTM, ANQGSEA. The CDR3 contains 12 residues. This chain's CDR3 is CSVETGGNGYTF. For the CDR3, the DNA is TGCAGCGTGGAGACAGGGGGCAATGGCTACACCTTC.

This sequence joins TRBV27 and TRBJ1-1; 7 bases line up with TRBD1. Germline V lookup: CDR1 MNHEY, CDR2 SMNVEV (reference sequence). V shed 5 bases, J shed 5 bases, and the junction held 11 bases outside the gene matches. The CDR3 has 15 amino acids. As DNA, the CDR3 is TGTGCCAGCAGTCCCCGCAACAGGGGCTGGACTGAAGCTTTCTTT. Protein sequence: CASSPRNRGWTEAFF.

The rearrangement links TRBV15 to TRBJ2-1; D call uncertain. The CDR3 totals 12 residues. V shed 5 bases and J shed 4 bases, with 6 bases lying between them. The germline CDR1 and CDR2 sequences are LNHNV and YYDKDF (reference sequence). CDR3 residues: CATSPGYNEQFF. The DNA of the CDR3 is TGTGCCACCAGCCCAGGATACAATGAGCAGTTCTTC.

The CDR3 sequence: CASSLAGGTDTQYF. The CDR3 bases are TGTGCCAGCAGCCTTGCGGGGGGGACAGATACGCAGTATTTT. This chain connects TRBV9 to TRBJ2-3, with TRBD2 matching 9 bases. The CDR3 contains 14 residues. Germline CDR1 reads SGDLS; CDR2 reads YYNGEE. J gave up 3 bases and V 4 bases, and 3 bases lay outside the gene matches.

This clone was detected only a few times. This sequence joins TRBV30 and TRBJ2-3; 10 bases match TRBD2. After removal of 1 base from V and 4 bases from J, the junction contained 5 bases not matched to a gene. CDR3 length: 15 residues. CDR1 and CDR2 (germline): GTSNPN, SVGIG (reference sequence). In nucleotides, the CDR3 is TGTGCCTGGAGTGGAAGCGGGGGGGCCGCAGATACGCAGTATTTT. Its protein is CAWSGSGGAADTQYF.

This clone has just a few counts. This sequence joins TRBV5-8 and TRBJ2-7, with TRBD2 matching 9 bases. The J segment lost 7 bases and the V segment lost 3 bases, leaving 11 bases of the junction unmatched. Germline lookup yields CDR1 SGHTS and CDR2 YDEGEE. This CDR3 spans 15 amino acids. The CDR3 spells CASSCASGAVWEQYF. The CDR3 nucleotides read TGTGCCAGCAGCTGTGCTAGCGGGGCTGTTTGGGAGCAGTACTTC.

The chain has TRBV29-1 and TRBJ2-1, with a possible D match to TRBD1 (5 bases). The germline V gene encodes CDR1 SQVTM and CDR2 ANQGSEA. V gave up 5 bases and J gave up 7 bases, with 18 bases separating them. The CDR3 loop spans 14 amino acids. The CDR3 DNA reads as TGCAGCGTTACTCCTTGGGCAGGGTTAAATGAGCAGTTCTTC. Its translation: CSVTPWAGLNEQFF.

This clone is a singleton in its sample. The rearrangement links TRBV5-1 to TRBJ2-5, with 13 bases that match TRBD2. The CDR3 consists of 18 residues. Germline V gives CDR1 SGHRS, CDR2 YFSETQ. Trimming took 2 bases from V and 1 from J; bases not matched to a gene: 8. In nucleotides, the CDR3 is TGCGCCAGCAGCTTAATGCCGGGACTAGCGGGGCCCCAAGAGACCCAGTACTTC. As protein: CASSLMPGLAGPQETQYF.

The rearrangement joins TRBV19 to TRBJ2-2, with D possibly being TRBD2 (5 bases). Germline values: CDR1 LNHDA, CDR2 SQIVND (reference sequence). Trimming cost V 5 bases and J 6 bases, with 7 bases left between them. The CDR3 length is 12 residues. CDR3 protein: CASSGGAGELFF. The CDR3 nucleotides read TGTGCCAGTAGTGGAGGCGCCGGGGAGCTGTTTTTT.

The V and J genes are TRBV5-1 and TRBJ2-7; 11 bases fit TRBD2. Germline-derived CDR1 and CDR2 are SGHRS and YFSETQ. V was clipped by 0 bases and J by 3 bases; unmatched bases: 11. CDR3 length equals 18 residues. The CDR3 is CASSLGPASGGINYEQYF. CDR3 nucleotides: TGCGCCAGCAGCTTGGGGCCCGCTAGCGGGGGGATAAACTACGAGCAGTACTTC.

This clone came up a few times. The CDR3 nucleotides read TGTGCCAGCAGCAAGAGGGACAGCACCTACGAGCAGTACTTC. Residues: CASSKRDSTYEQYF. The J gene is TRBJ2-7, the V gene TRBV7-2, with TRBD1 matching 7 bases. Germline CDR1 reads SGHTA; CDR2 reads FQGNSA. V lost 5 bases to trimming and J lost 2 bases; unmatched junction nucleotides: 6. This CDR3 has 14 residues.

The sample holds a few counts of this clone. The gene calls are TRBV6-5 and TRBJ1-5; 7 nucleotides align to TRBD1. Germline V gene data show CDR1 as MNHEY and CDR2 as SVGAGI. This CDR3 is built from 14 residues. Germline trimming cut 8 bases from V and 3 bases from J; bases unmatched to any gene: 7. The chain's CDR3 is CASGEGTDNQPQHF. The CDR3 nucleotides read TGTGCCAGCGGAGAAGGGACAGACAATCAGCCCCAGCATTTT.

The chain links TRBV2 to TRBJ2-5; D not resolved. The CDR3 consists of 13 residues. Trimming removed 2 bases at V and 5 bases at J, with 9 bases between. Germline V CDR1 and CDR2: SNHLY, FYNNEI. This CDR3 is CASSEREGETQYF. The DNA of the CDR3 is TGTGCCAGCAGTGAAAGGGAAGGGGAGACCCAGTACTTC. Full variable domain (outside the CDR3, taken from reference TRBV2 and TRBJ2-5): EPEVTQTPSHQVTQMGQEVILRCVPISNHLYFYWYRQILGQKVEFLVSFYNNEISEKSEIFDDQFSVERPDGSNFTLKIRSTKLEDSAMYFCASSEREGETQYFGPGTRLLVL.

The V and J genes are TRBV12-5 and TRBJ2-1; tentatively, D is TRBD1 (5 bases). The CDR3 consists of 15 residues. V was shortened by 0 bases and J by 9 bases, with 15 bases between the two germline ends. Germline V CDR1 and CDR2: LGHNT, FRNRAP. The CDR3: CASGLVSGFVSEQFF. The CDR3 coding sequence is TGTGCTAGTGGTTTGGTATCAGGGTTTGTCAGTGAGCAGTTCTTC.

CDR3: CASSPTGYGYTF. The CDR3 DNA reads TGTGCCAGCAGCCCGACAGGGTATGGCTACACCTTC. The chain links TRBV2 to TRBJ1-2; 7 nucleotides line up with TRBD1. The germline V gene has CDR1 SNHLY and CDR2 FYNNEI. The CDR3 consists of 12 residues. Losses at the gene ends were 6 bases for V and 5 bases for J; bases not matched to a gene: 3.